This paragraph covers one TCR beta chain sequence. This record comes from a study of blood T cell repertoires in COVID-19. Study overall: The origin of the acute and convalescent COVID-19 samples was the United States, Italy and Spain.

As processed by the authors: Reference gene primer amplification gave estimated nucleated cell counts. TCRdb's copy holds only in-frame clones and misses some; the assay was immunoSEQ multiplex PCR. That table supplies the V and J calls and clone size; D and trimming were determined from the DNA. This sample has under 250,000 clones, with about 94% found just once. Germline CDR1 and CDR2: SGHTA and FQGNSA. The CDR3 covers 15 residues. V gave up 2 bases and J gave up 1 base, with 10 bases separating them. The gene calls are TRBV7-2 and TRBJ2-3, with D unclear. Input material: peripheral blood. The TCR originated in a man aged 60 to 69 with COVID-19, enrolled during active disease. CDR3 coding DNA: TGTGCCAGCAGCTTAACGGTTGCGGGCACAGATACGCAGTATTTT. Protein: CASSLTVAGTDTQYF.